This section outlines one T cell receptor beta chain sequence together with its context. The antigen remains unidentified. The sample originates from a study of CD8+ T cells in alopecia areata. Germline lookup yields CDR1 LGHNA and CDR2 YSLEER. The CDR3 length is 14 residues. V was clipped by 4 bases and J by 5 bases, with 14 bases between them. cDNA prepared by RNA extraction and subsequent reverse transcription served as the template for sequencing. Clones were read by immunoSEQ multiplex PCR, and TCRdb kept only the in-frame ones, dropping some. The sample lists about 260,000 clones, about 62% seen once, with 0.75% to 0.95% in the top ten. The sample's treatment: oral pan-JAK inhibitor, 5-10 mg twice daily. Findings of the study overall: Any link of baseline CD8+ expansion to response, resting on one nonresponder, remains uncertain.

The gene calls are TRBV4-3 and TRBJ1-1; no definite D call. This clonotype originated in a human donor with alopecia areata. This material consisted of CD4+ T cells sorted from blood, taken around week 52, from a patient treated with tofacitinib. The CDR3 reads CASSPSAERTEAFF. CDR3 sequence (DNA): TGCGCCAGCAGCCCATCGGCAGAGAGGACTGAAGCTTTCTTT.